These 5 T cell receptor beta chains were all obtained from the same sample, sequenced in a study of blood T cell repertoires in COVID-19. Profiling relied on immunoSEQ multiplex PCR, and the TCRdb table lists in-frame clones only, not all of them. The profile covers some 530,000 clones, with roughly 85% appearing a single time and roughly 3.2% taken by the ten largest. Input material: peripheral blood. These receptor sequences come from a human donor in a cohort sampled during active COVID-19.

This chain links TRBV5-6 with TRBJ2-5, with 7 nucleotides matching TRBD2. V was pared by 0 bases and J by 1 base, with 0 bases of the junction left unmatched. There are 14 residues in the CDR3. Germline assignment: CDR1 SGHDT and CDR2 YYEEEE. The chain's CDR3 is CASSLGGGQETQYF. DNA of the CDR3: TGTGCCAGCAGCTTGGGCGGGGGCCAAGAGACCCAGTACTTC.

The chain combines TRBV5-4 with TRBJ2-3; the D is unclear. The V end was cut by 0 bases, the J end by 2 bases, with 7 bases between. The CDR3 is made up of 14 amino acids. Germline loops: CDR1 SGHNT, CDR2 YYREEE (reference sequence). This CDR3 reads CASSLAVNTDTQYF. In DNA, the CDR3 is TGTGCCAGCAGCTTGGCAGTGAACACAGATACGCAGTATTTT. The entire variable domain, with the rest obtained from reference TRBV5-4 and TRBJ2-3, is as follows: ETGVTQSPTHLIKTRGQQVTLRCSSQSGHNTVSWYQQALGQGPQFIFQYYREEENGRGNFPPRFSGLQFPNYSSELNVNALELDDSALYLCASSLAVNTDTQYFGPGTRLTVL.

This rearrangement joins TRBV20-1 to TRBJ2-7; D ambiguous. The germline V gene encodes CDR1 DFQATT and CDR2 SNEGSKA (reference sequence). The CDR3 spans 11 residues. The V gene lost 4 bases and the J gene lost 4 bases, with 8 bases spanning the gap. CDR3 in DNA: TGCAGTGCTATTTACGGGTACGAGCAGTACTTC. It yields the protein CSAIYGYEQYF.

The chain carries TRBV30 and TRBJ1-5; 9 bases map to TRBD1. The CDR3 length is 14 residues. Germline values: CDR1 GTSNPN, CDR2 SVGIG (reference sequence). Unmatched junction bases numbered 5, after V lost 5 bases and J lost 3 bases. CDR3 DNA sequence: TGTGCCTGGTCGACAGGGGGTAACAATCAGCCCCAGCATTTT. This encodes CAWSTGGNNQPQHF.

The J gene is TRBJ2-7, the V gene TRBV6-6; TRBD1 matches 7 bases. Germline V lookup: CDR1 MNHNY, CDR2 SVGAGI (reference sequence). The CDR3 has 14 amino acids. V trimming: 2 bases; J trimming: 3 bases; junction bases outside the gene matches: 4. The CDR3 DNA sequence: TGTGCCAGCAGTTACGGGACAGCCGTCTACGAGCAGTACTTC. Protein: CASSYGTAVYEQYF.